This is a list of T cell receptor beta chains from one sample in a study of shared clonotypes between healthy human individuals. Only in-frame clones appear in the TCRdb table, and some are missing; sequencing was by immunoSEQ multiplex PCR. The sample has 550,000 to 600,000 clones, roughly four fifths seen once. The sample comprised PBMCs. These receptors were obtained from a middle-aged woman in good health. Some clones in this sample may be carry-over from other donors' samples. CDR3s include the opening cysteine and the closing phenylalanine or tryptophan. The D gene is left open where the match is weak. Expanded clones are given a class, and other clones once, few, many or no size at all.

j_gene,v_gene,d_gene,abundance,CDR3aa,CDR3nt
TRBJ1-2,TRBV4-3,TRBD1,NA,CASSPGQGAWGYTF,TGCGCCAGCAGCCCGGGACAGGGGGCGTGGGGCTACACCTTC
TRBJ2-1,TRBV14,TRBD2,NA,CASSRGRTSINEQFF,TGTGCCAGCAGCCGAGGGAGGACTAGCATCAATGAGCAGTTCTTC
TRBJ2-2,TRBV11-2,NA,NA,CASSSFQTVTGELFF,TGTGCCAGCAGCTCCTTTCAAACTGTGACCGGGGAGCTGTTTTTT
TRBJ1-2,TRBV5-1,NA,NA,CASSLDPGNYGYTF,TGCGCCAGCAGCTTAGACCCAGGAAACTATGGCTACACCTTC
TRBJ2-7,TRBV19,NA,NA,CASSNRPTAYEQYF,TGTGCCAGTAGTAACCGGCCGACCGCCTACGAGCAGTACTTC
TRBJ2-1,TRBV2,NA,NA,CASSELASSSYNEQFF,TGTGCCAGCAGTGAATTGGCGAGCAGCTCCTACAATGAGCAGTTCTTC
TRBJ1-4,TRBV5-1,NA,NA,CASSLVWGTNEKLFF,TGCGCCAGCAGCTTGGTTTGGGGAACTAATGAAAAACTGTTTTTT
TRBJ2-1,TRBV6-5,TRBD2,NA,CASSYSAGTYNEQFF,TGTGCCAGCAGTTACTCAGCGGGAACCTACAATGAGCAGTTCTTC
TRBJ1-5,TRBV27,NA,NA,CASRLRGAGNQPQHF,TGTGCCAGCAGGCTGAGGGGTGCGGGCAATCAGCCCCAGCATTTT
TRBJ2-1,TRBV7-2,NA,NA,CASSSLGPYNEQFF,TGTGCCAGCAGCTCTCTGGGACCCTACAATGAGCAGTTCTTC
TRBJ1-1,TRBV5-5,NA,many,CASSLVGQTTEAFF,TGTGCCAGCAGCTTGGTAGGACAGACCACTGAAGCTTTCTTT
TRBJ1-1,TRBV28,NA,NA,CASSLGGVTEAFF,TGTGCCAGCAGTCTGGGGGGGGTCACTGAAGCTTTCTTT
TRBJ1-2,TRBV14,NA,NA,CASSQDLRDNYGYTF,TGTGCCAGCAGCCAAGATCTGAGGGATAACTATGGCTACACCTTC
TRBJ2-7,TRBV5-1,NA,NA,CASSLSGRRVYEQYF,TGCGCCAGCAGCTTGTCGGGAAGGAGAGTCTACGAGCAGTACTTC
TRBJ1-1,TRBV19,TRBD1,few,CASIRTGGIMNTEAFF,TGTGCCAGTATAAGGACAGGGGGGATCATGAACACTGAAGCTTTCTTT
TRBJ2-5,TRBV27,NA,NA,CASSLSGVIGETQYF,TGTGCCAGCAGTTTATCCGGGGTGATCGGGGAGACCCAGTACTTC
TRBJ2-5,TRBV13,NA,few,CASSFMAGETQYF,TGTGCCAGCAGCTTTATGGCTGGAGAGACCCAGTACTTC
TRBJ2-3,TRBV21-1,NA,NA,CASRMVRDEADF,TGTGCCAGCAGGATGGTGCGGGACGAGGCGGATTTT
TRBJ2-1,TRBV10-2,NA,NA,CASLTAPSNEQFF,TGCGCCAGCTTGACTGCTCCTTCCAATGAGCAGTTCTTC
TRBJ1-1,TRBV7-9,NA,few,CASSPDMNTEAFF,TGTGCCAGCAGCCCTGACATGAACACTGAAGCTTTCTTT
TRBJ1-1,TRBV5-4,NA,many,CASSHDRNIEAFF,TGTGCCAGCAGCCACGACAGGAATATCGAAGCTTTCTTT
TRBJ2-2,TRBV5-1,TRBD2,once,CASSYTGTMNTGELFF,TGCGCCAGCAGTTACACCGGGACTATGAACACCGGGGAGCTGTTTTTT
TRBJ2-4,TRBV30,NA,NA,CAWSRGASPQYF,TGTGCCTGGAGTCGCGGGGCATCCCCACAGTACTTC
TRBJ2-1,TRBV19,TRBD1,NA,CASSLKQGAWDEQFF,TGTGCCAGTAGCTTAAAACAGGGGGCCTGGGATGAGCAGTTCTTC
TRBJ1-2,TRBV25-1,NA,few,CASSVSNYGYTF,TGTGCCAGCAGTGTCTCTAACTATGGCTACACCTTC
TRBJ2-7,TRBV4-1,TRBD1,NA,CASSPSGQGFYEQYF,TGCGCCAGCAGCCCCTCGGGACAGGGTTTCTACGAGCAGTACTTC